Following are 9 T cell receptor beta chains from one sample sequenced in a study of T cells in Graves' hyperthyroidism and ophthalmopathy. Template material for amplifying TCR beta CDR3 regions consisted of RNA transcripts. First-round RT-PCR targeting the TCR CDR3 was performed with the HTBI primer set. MiXCR, run by TCRdb on the multiplex PCR reads, gives a single entry per CDR3 protein. The table shows some 300,000 distinct CDR3 sequences, with around 19% occurring only once. The sample consisted of blood. All receptors come from a man aged 50-59 years with Graves' ophthalmopathy.

The genes are TRBV9 and TRBJ2-5; either TRBD1 or TRBD2 may fit D (6 bases each). Germline CDR1 reads SGDLS; CDR2 reads YYNGEE. The CDR3 extends over 15 amino acids. V dropped 0 bases and J dropped 4 bases, with 13 bases sitting between them. The DNA of the CDR3 is TGTGCCAGCAGCGTAGTTGGGGGGCGAGTAGAGACCCAGTACTTC. It specifies CASSVVGGRVETQYF.

The rearrangement joins TRBV5-1 to TRBJ1-1; D is perhaps TRBD1 (5 bases). CDR3 length: 15 residues. Germline assignment: CDR1 SGHRS and CDR2 YFSETQ. V gave up 5 bases and J gave up 1 base, with 15 bases separating them. DNA of the CDR3: TGCGCCAGCAGATTAACGGGGCCTCCGAACACTGAAGCTTTCTTT. Translating gives CASRLTGPPNTEAFF.

This clonotype has just a few counts. The gene calls are TRBV20-1 and TRBJ2-7; D ambiguous. The V and J ends lost 6 bases and 5 bases respectively, with 14 bases between them. This CDR3 region has 12 residues. Per germline, CDR1 DFQATT and CDR2 SNEGSKA (reference sequence). This CDR3 is CSATSHRDEQYF. For the CDR3, the DNA is TGCAGTGCCACATCGCACCGCGACGAGCAGTACTTC.

V usage is TRBV29-1 and J usage is TRBJ1-3, with 7 bases that match TRBD1. Looked up from germline, CDR1 is SQVTM and CDR2 is ANQGSEA. CDR3 length equals 16 residues. Germline trimming cut 7 bases from V and 2 bases from J; bases unmatched to any gene: 14. The CDR3 region is CSEGPEGGEAGNTIYF. The CDR3, as DNA: TGCAGCGAAGGCCCTGAAGGGGGCGAGGCTGGAAACACCATATATTTT. Full variable domain (missing parts from reference TRBV29-1 and TRBJ1-3): SAVISQKPSRDICQRGTSLTIQCQVDSQVTMMFWYRQQPGQSLTLIATANQGSEATYESGFVIDKFPISRPNLTFSTLTVSNMSPEDSSIYLCSEGPEGGEAGNTIYFGEGSWLTVV.

This chain joins TRBV25-1 and TRBJ2-1; D is possibly TRBD2 (6 bases). Trimming removed 4 bases at V and 12 bases at J, with 10 bases between. The germline gives CDR1 MGHDK, CDR2 SYGVNS. The CDR3 loop spans 11 amino acids. DNA of the CDR3: TGTGCCAGCAGTGGACGGGAGAGGCAGTTCTTC. This translates into CASSGRERQFF.

This clonotype was recorded a few times. This chain connects TRBV19 to TRBJ2-1, with a tentative D call TRBD1 (6 bases). The CDR3 runs 15 residues. Germline V gene data show CDR1 as LNHDA and CDR2 as SQIVND (reference sequence). V shed 5 bases and J shed 1 base, with 12 bases lying between them. Here the CDR3 reads CASSAQGWSYNEQFF. The CDR3 region has the DNA TGTGCCAGTAGTGCACAGGGATGGTCCTACAATGAGCAGTTCTTC.

The genes are TRBV28 and TRBJ2-7, with 10 bases fitting TRBD2. Germline CDR1 reads MDHEN; CDR2 reads SYDVKM. The CDR3 has 16 residues. J gave up 2 bases and V 7 bases, and 11 bases lay outside the gene matches. As DNA, the CDR3 is TGTGCCAGCACAACGACGGGACTAGCGAAAACCTACGAGCAGTACTTC. It yields the protein CASTTTGLAKTYEQYF.

This clonotype was counted at least ten times. The V call is TRBV5-1, the J call TRBJ2-7; unclear D gene. This CDR3 comprises 14 residues. Trimming left V 1 base short and J 2 bases short, with 10 bases between. Germline V lookup: CDR1 SGHRS, CDR2 YFSETQ. The CDR3 region is CASSLSTYPYEQYF. The CDR3 nucleotides read TGCGCCAGCAGCTTGTCTACCTATCCCTACGAGCAGTACTTC.

The V and J genes are TRBV3-1 and TRBJ2-7, with D perhaps assigned TRBD1 or TRBD2 (5 bases each). The V gene lost 1 base and the J gene lost 4 bases, with 17 bases spanning the gap. This CDR3 has 16 amino acids. Looked up from germline, CDR1 is LGHDT and CDR2 is YNNKEL (reference sequence). The CDR3 loop reads CASSQGRTGHSYEQYF. Here the CDR3 DNA reads TGTGCCAGCAGCCAAGGACGAACGGGGCACTCATACGAGCAGTACTTC.